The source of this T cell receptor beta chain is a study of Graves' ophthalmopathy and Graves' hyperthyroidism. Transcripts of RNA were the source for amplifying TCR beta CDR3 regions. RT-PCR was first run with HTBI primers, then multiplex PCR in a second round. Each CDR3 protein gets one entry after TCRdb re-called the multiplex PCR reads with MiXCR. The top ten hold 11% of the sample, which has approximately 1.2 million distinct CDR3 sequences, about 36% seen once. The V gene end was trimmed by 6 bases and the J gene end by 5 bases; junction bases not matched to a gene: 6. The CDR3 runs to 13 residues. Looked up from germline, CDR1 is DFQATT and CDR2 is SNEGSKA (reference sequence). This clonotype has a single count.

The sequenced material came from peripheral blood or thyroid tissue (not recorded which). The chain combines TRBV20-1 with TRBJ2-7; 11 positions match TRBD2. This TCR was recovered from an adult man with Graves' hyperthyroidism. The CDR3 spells CSARTSGFDEQYF. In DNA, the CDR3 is TGCAGTGCCAGGACTAGCGGGTTCGACGAGCAGTACTTC.